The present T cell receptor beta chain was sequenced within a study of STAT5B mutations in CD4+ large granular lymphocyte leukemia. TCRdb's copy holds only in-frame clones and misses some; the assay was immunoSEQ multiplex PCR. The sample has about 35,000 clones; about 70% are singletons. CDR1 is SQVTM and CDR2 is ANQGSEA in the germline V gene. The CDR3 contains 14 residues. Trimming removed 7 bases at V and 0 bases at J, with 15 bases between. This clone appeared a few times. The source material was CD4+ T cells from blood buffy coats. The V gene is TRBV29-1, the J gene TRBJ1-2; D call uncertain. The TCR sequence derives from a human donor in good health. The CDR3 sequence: CSGTTAFPNYGYTF. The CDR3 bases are TGCAGCGGCACCACAGCGTTTCCTAACTATGGCTACACCTTC.